The 30 T cell receptor beta chains reported below all come from one sample, sequenced in a study of shared clonotypes between healthy human individuals. TCRdb's copy holds only in-frame clones and misses some; the assay was immunoSEQ multiplex PCR. The repertoire holds roughly 2.6 million clones, with just over 90% as singletons. The specimen was naive CD4+ T cells sorted from blood. Described subset: CD45RA+ positively selected. Receptors originate from a man aged 18 to 29 in good health.

This chain uses TRBV6-1 with TRBJ2-7; 11 nucleotides match TRBD1. Looked up from germline, CDR1 is MNHNS and CDR2 is SASEGT. V shed 4 bases, J shed 0 bases, and the junction held 2 bases outside the gene matches. The CDR3 is 15 amino acids. This CDR3 is CASSGGTGGSYEQYF. Here the CDR3 DNA reads TGTGCCAGCAGTGGAGGGACAGGGGGCTCCTACGAGCAGTACTTC.

The chain joins TRBV27 to TRBJ2-7; no firm D call. Germline loops: CDR1 MNHEY, CDR2 SMNVEV (reference sequence). Trimming removed 4 bases at V and 2 bases at J, with 3 bases between. The CDR3 runs to 11 residues. The CDR3 DNA sequence: TGTGCCAGCAGTTGGCCCTACGAGCAGTACTTC. Its translation: CASSWPYEQYF.

The chain uses TRBV10-3 and TRBJ1-1; 9 nucleotides line up with TRBD1. V lost 3 bases and J lost 11; bases outside the gene matches: 7. The germline CDR1 and CDR2 sequences are ENHRY and SYGVKD. The CDR3 has 13 amino acids. This CDR3 is CAISDGTGFGAFF. In DNA, the CDR3 is TGTGCCATCAGTGATGGGACAGGGTTTGGTGCTTTCTTT.

This chain links TRBV30 with TRBJ2-7; maybe TRBD1 (6 bases). Germline assignment: CDR1 GTSNPN and CDR2 SVGIG (reference sequence). This CDR3 comprises 14 residues. V dropped 4 bases and J dropped 0 bases, with 13 bases sitting between them. CDR3 in amino acids: CAWKPRQVSYEQYF. CDR3 bases: TGTGCCTGGAAACCTCGACAGGTCTCCTACGAGCAGTACTTC.

The chain employs TRBV10-3 and TRBJ2-1; 9 bases map to TRBD1. Germline assignment: CDR1 ENHRY and CDR2 SYGVKD. CDR3 length: 15 amino acids. After removal of 2 bases from V and 7 bases from J, the junction contained 6 bases not matched to a gene. The chain's CDR3 is CAISEPGQGGNEQFF. In DNA form, the CDR3 reads TGTGCCATCAGTGAGCCGGGACAGGGCGGGAATGAGCAGTTCTTC.

The table lists this clone with a count of one. J is TRBJ1-4 and V is TRBV5-1; 9 bases fit TRBD1. The CDR3 runs 15 residues. The ends lost 5 bases at V and 5 bases at J; junction bases unmatched: 7. Germline CDR1 SGHRS, CDR2 YFSETQ. CDR3 in amino acids: CASRLGQGRNEKLFF. The CDR3 DNA sequence: TGCGCCAGCAGATTAGGACAGGGGAGGAATGAAAAACTGTTTTTT.

This rearrangement joins TRBV2 to TRBJ1-2, with 12 nucleotides matching TRBD1. Germline assignment: CDR1 SNHLY and CDR2 FYNNEI. J lost 6 bases, V lost 0 bases, and 2 bases had no gene match. The CDR3 has 15 amino acids. The CDR3 DNA reads TGTGCCAGCAGTGAAGCCGGGACAGGGGGCCATGGCTACACCTTC. Protein: CASSEAGTGGHGYTF. The variable domain in full, with the rest retrieved from reference TRBV2 and TRBJ1-2, is EPEVTQTPSHQVTQMGQEVILRCVPISNHLYFYWYRQILGQKVEFLVSFYNNEISEKSEIFDDQFSVERPDGSNFTLKIRSTKLEDSAMYFCASSEAGTGGHGYTFGSGTRLTVV.

V usage is TRBV10-2 and J usage is TRBJ2-1, with TRBD2 identical over 8 bases. V shed 8 bases and J 4 bases; nucleotides not matched to a gene: 7. Germline CDR1 is WSHSY and CDR2 is SAAADI. The CDR3 contains 14 residues. The CDR3 reads CASSSGSFYNEQFF. The CDR3 nucleotides read TGCGCCAGCTCAAGCGGGAGTTTTTACAATGAGCAGTTCTTC.

The CDR3 coding sequence is TGTGCCAGCTCACCGAGGACAGGGGGCGGTTCTGGAAACACCATATATTTT. It encodes CASSPRTGGGSGNTIYF. The chain employs TRBV18 and TRBJ1-3; 11 nucleotides line up with TRBD1. The CDR3 extends over 17 amino acids. Germline-derived CDR1 and CDR2 are KGHSH and LQKENI. Losses at the gene ends were 3 bases for V and 1 base for J; bases not matched to a gene: 5.

The chain joins TRBV27 to TRBJ2-6; TRBD1 matches at 7 bases. This CDR3 contains 15 residues. CDR1 and CDR2 (germline): MNHEY, SMNVEV (reference sequence). V shed 5 bases and J 3 bases; nucleotides not matched to a gene: 4. CDR3 sequence (DNA): TGTGCCAGCAGTCTTGACAGGGTTGGGGCCAACGTCCTGACTTTC. Amino acids: CASSLDRVGANVLTF. Full variable domain (rest looked up from reference TRBV27 and TRBJ2-6): EAQVTQNPRYLITVTGKKLTVTCSQNMNHEYMSWYRQDPGLGLRQIYYSMNVEVTDKGDVPEGYKVSRKEKRNFPLILESPSPNQTSLYFCASSLDRVGANVLTFGAGSRLTVL.

This sequence joins TRBV7-6 and TRBJ2-5; 8 bases are shared with TRBD1. With V trimmed by 5 bases and J by 1 base, 9 bases remained unmatched. The CDR3 covers 16 residues. Germline V gene lookup returns CDR1 SGHVS and CDR2 FNYEAQ. The CDR3 sequence: CASSLGTGLVQETQYF. In DNA, the CDR3 is TGTGCCAGCAGCCTCGGGACAGGCCTCGTCCAAGAGACCCAGTACTTC.

V is TRBV10-3 and J is TRBJ1-1; D not certain. The germline CDR1 and CDR2 sequences are ENHRY and SYGVKD. This CDR3 is 13 amino acids long. The ends were cut back, 6 bases at V and 1 base at J, with 9 bases in the middle. CDR3 region: CAIRGSGNTEAFF. The DNA of the CDR3 is TGTGCCATCAGAGGTTCGGGGAACACTGAAGCTTTCTTT.

The CDR3 region is CASSQGTGRGDTEAFF. CDR3 sequence (DNA): TGCGCCAGCAGCCAAGGAACAGGCAGGGGGGACACTGAAGCTTTCTTT. This chain uses TRBV4-3 with TRBJ1-1; 7 positions match TRBD1. The CDR3 length is 16 residues. Germline values: CDR1 LGHNA, CDR2 YSLEER. The junction had 8 bases not matched to a gene; V was cut back by 1 base and J by 3 bases.

The V and J genes are TRBV9 and TRBJ1-3; D remains ambiguous. Trimming cost V 0 bases and J 11 bases, with 15 bases left between them. The CDR3 is 14 residues long. The germline gives CDR1 SGDLS, CDR2 YYNGEE. The CDR3 DNA reads TGTGCCAGCAGCGTAGAAGAAGGGCGCGGCGCCATATATTTT. Translating gives CASSVEEGRGAIYF.

The gene calls are TRBV5-4 and TRBJ1-1; D not resolved. CDR3 length equals 15 residues. V was clipped by 4 bases and J by 0 bases, with 13 bases between them. Germline CDR1 SGHNT, CDR2 YYREEE (reference sequence). CDR3 sequence: CASSQTPALNTEAFF. The DNA of the CDR3 is TGTGCCAGCAGCCAGACACCGGCCTTGAACACTGAAGCTTTCTTT.

CDR3 in DNA: TGTGCCAGCAGGCCCAGCGACAGGGGGCACGAGCAGTACTTC. This encodes CASRPSDRGHEQYF. V is TRBV6-1 and J is TRBJ2-7, with 10 positions matching TRBD1. The CDR3 is 14 amino acids. The ends lost 6 bases at V and 5 bases at J; junction bases unmatched: 7. Germline V CDR1 and CDR2: MNHNS, SASEGT.

The chain combines TRBV9 with TRBJ2-4, with 10 bases that match TRBD2. The CDR3 totals 19 residues. Germline V gene data show CDR1 as SGDLS and CDR2 as YYNGEE. J was trimmed by 0 bases and V by 4 bases; bases with no gene match: 13. The CDR3 sequence: CASSPRGLAGGQAKNIQYF. Written as DNA, the CDR3 is TGTGCCAGCAGCCCCCGAGGATTAGCGGGAGGCCAAGCCAAAAACATTCAGTACTTC. Variable domain in full (rest from reference TRBV9 and TRBJ2-4): DSGVTQTPKHLITATGQRVTLRCSPRSGDLSVYWYQQSLDQGLQFLIQYYNGEERAKGNILERFSAQQFPDLHSELNLSSLELGDSALYFCASSPRGLAGGQAKNIQYFGAGTRLSVL.

This clone occurred once. The V gene is TRBV25-1, the J gene TRBJ2-7; 14 nucleotides align to TRBD2. In germline, CDR1 is MGHDK, CDR2 SYGVNS. The CDR3 runs to 16 residues. V dropped 4 bases and J dropped 4; count of bases not matched to a gene: 6. CDR3 sequence: CASSGGLAGERYEQYF. Here the CDR3 DNA reads TGTGCCAGCAGTGGGGGACTAGCGGGAGAACGGTACGAGCAGTACTTC.

The table lists this clone with a few counts. For the CDR3, the DNA is TGTGCCAGCAGCTTAACTTGGAGGAACACTGAAGCTTTCTTT. Translation: CASSLTWRNTEAFF. The chain carries TRBV7-9 and TRBJ1-1; D gene ambiguous. V was cut by 2 bases and J by 1 base, with 8 bases left in between. This CDR3 is built from 14 residues. Germline CDR1 and CDR2: SEHNR and FQNEAQ (reference sequence).

The rearrangement joins TRBV6-1 to TRBJ1-1; D possibly corresponds to TRBD1 (6 bases). CDR1 and CDR2 from the germline V gene are MNHNS and SASEGT. The length of the CDR3 is 15 residues. The V end lost 5 bases, the J end lost 2 bases, and 15 bases lay between the germline ends. This CDR3 is CASSPAGGHNTEAFF. The CDR3 region has the DNA TGTGCCAGCAGTCCCGCGGGGGGCCACAACACTGAAGCTTTCTTT.

The V gene is TRBV29-1, the J gene TRBJ2-1; 11 bases align to TRBD2. This CDR3 has 15 residues. Trimming cost V 4 bases and J 0 bases; bases outside gene matches: 2. CDR1 and CDR2 (germline): SQVTM, ANQGSEA. The CDR3 region has the DNA TGCAGCGTTGTAGGGACTAGCGGCTCCTACAATGAGCAGTTCTTC. It is translated as CSVVGTSGSYNEQFF.

This clone was seen only once. CDR3 coding DNA: TGCGCCAGCAGGGGACTAGGCAGCGAAAAACTGTTTTTT. It codes for CASRGLGSEKLFF. The V gene is TRBV4-1, the J gene TRBJ1-4, with TRBD1 as a possible D gene (5 bases). V lost 6 bases and J lost 8, with 13 bases in between. Germline V CDR1 and CDR2: MGHRA, YSYEKL. This CDR3 region has 13 residues.

The gene calls are TRBV10-3 and TRBJ2-3; D unclear. CDR1 ENHRY and CDR2 SYGVKD come from the germline V gene. The CDR3 length is 18 residues. The V end was cut by 4 bases, the J end by 2 bases, with 22 bases between. The CDR3 loop reads CAISGPSIRVNFTDTQYF. CDR3 in DNA: TGTGCCATCAGTGGGCCCTCTATTAGGGTGAACTTCACAGATACGCAGTATTTT.

The chain joins TRBV4-1 to TRBJ2-1, with 12 bases that match TRBD2. Germline V CDR1 and CDR2: MGHRA, YSYEKL. The CDR3 sequence is 17 residues long. The junction had 10 bases not matched to a gene; V was cut back by 0 bases and J by 10 bases. The CDR3 DNA sequence: TGCGCCAGCAGCCAAGATCAGACTAGCGGGGGTCGCCGGGAGCAGTTCTTC. This encodes CASSQDQTSGGRREQFF.

The genes are TRBV12-5 and TRBJ1-5; D remains unclear. Between the trimmed V and J ends, which lost 6 bases and 6 bases, there was a span of 18 bases. The germline V gene encodes CDR1 LGHNT and CDR2 FRNRAP. The CDR3 is made up of 15 amino acids. The CDR3 DNA reads TGTGCTAGTGGCCGCTTAGAGGAGCTAGGTCAGCCCCAGCATTTT. Translated, it gives CASGRLEELGQPQHF.

The chain carries TRBV6-6 and TRBJ1-3, with D hard to call. CDR1 MNHNY and CDR2 SVGAGI come from the germline V gene (reference sequence). CDR3 length: 12 residues. Trimming took 6 bases from V and 2 from J, leaving 5 bases between them. The CDR3 here is CASSSAGNTIYF. DNA of the CDR3: TGTGCCAGCAGCTCGGCTGGAAACACCATATATTTT.

Turning to this clone: Other nucleotide sequences in the sample specify the same CDR3. The rearrangement links TRBV18 to TRBJ2-5, with 7 positions matching TRBD1. The CDR3 is made up of 13 amino acids. V shed 2 bases and J 4 bases; nucleotides not matched to a gene: 1. Germline-derived CDR1 and CDR2 are KGHSH and LQKENI. CDR3 sequence reads: CASSPRQGETQYF. The CDR3 DNA is TGTGCCAGCTCACCAAGACAGGGAGAGACCCAGTACTTC.

The chain carries TRBV5-4 and TRBJ1-4; TRBD1 matches at 9 bases. The V gene end was trimmed by 0 bases and the J gene end by 6 bases; junction bases not matched to a gene: 0. This CDR3 is 14 amino acids long. From germline, CDR1 is SGHNT and CDR2 YYREEE (reference sequence). CDR3 loop: CASSLDRGHEKLFF. In DNA, the CDR3 is TGTGCCAGCAGCTTGGACAGGGGGCATGAAAAACTGTTTTTT. The variable domain in full, completed from reference TRBV5-4 and TRBJ1-4, reads ETGVTQSPTHLIKTRGQQVTLRCSSQSGHNTVSWYQQALGQGPQFIFQYYREEENGRGNFPPRFSGLQFPNYSSELNVNALELDDSALYLCASSLDRGHEKLFFGSGTQLSVL.

This chain links TRBV9 with TRBJ1-4; possible D gene TRBD1, 5 bases. The ends were cut back, 3 bases at V and 7 bases at J, with 13 bases in the middle. Germline CDR1 and CDR2: SGDLS and YYNGEE. The CDR3 has 14 residues. CDR3 residues: CASSAQRGGEKLFF. The CDR3 nucleotides read TGTGCCAGCAGCGCCCAGCGTGGGGGTGAAAAACTGTTTTTT.

This chain joins TRBV4-3 and TRBJ2-3; 13 bases are a match to TRBD2. Per the germline V gene, CDR1 is LGHNA and CDR2 is YSLEER. This CDR3 is 19 amino acids long. The V gene end was trimmed by 1 base and the J gene end by 0 bases; junction bases not matched to a gene: 7. The CDR3 sequence: CASSQGLAGGPASTDTQYF. CDR3 DNA sequence: TGCGCCAGCAGCCAAGGACTAGCGGGAGGACCGGCTAGCACAGATACGCAGTATTTT.